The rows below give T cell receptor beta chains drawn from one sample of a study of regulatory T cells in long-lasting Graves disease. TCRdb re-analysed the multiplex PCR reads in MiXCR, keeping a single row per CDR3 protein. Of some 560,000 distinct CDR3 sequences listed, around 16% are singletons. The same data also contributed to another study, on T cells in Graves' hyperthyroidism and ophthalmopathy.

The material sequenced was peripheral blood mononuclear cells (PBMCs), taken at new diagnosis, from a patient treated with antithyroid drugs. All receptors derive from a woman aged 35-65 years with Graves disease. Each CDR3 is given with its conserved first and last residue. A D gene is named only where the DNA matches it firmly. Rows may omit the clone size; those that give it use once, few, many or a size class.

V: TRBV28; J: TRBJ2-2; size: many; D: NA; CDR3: CASSLGDFNTGELFF
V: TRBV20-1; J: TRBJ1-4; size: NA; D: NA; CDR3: CSARDPSVEKLFF
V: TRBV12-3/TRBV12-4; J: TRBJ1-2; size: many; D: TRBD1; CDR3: CASSLRQGHGYTF
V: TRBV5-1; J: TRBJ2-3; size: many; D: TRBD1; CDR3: CASSLGDRGRADTQYF
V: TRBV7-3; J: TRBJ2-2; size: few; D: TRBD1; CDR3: CASRFGQGAGELFF
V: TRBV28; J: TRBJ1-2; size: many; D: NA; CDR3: CASSGVSYGYTF
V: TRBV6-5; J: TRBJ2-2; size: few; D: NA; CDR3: CASSYGANTGELFF
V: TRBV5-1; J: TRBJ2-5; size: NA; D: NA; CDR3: CASSLQGGEETQYF
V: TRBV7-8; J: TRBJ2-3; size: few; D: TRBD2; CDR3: CASSSILAGGPPDTQYF
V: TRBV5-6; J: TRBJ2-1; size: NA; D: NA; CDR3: CASSLALQGSYNEQFF
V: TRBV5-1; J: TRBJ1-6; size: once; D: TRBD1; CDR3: CASSFTKPGQGNSPLHF
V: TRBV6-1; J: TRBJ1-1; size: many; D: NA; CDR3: CASSEAWDRNTEAFF
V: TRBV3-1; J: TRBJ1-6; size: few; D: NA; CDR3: CASSQVGVDNSPLHF
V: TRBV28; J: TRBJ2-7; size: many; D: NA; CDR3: CASTVPRAPYEQYF
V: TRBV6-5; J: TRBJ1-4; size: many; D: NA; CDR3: CASSYGLLNEKLFF
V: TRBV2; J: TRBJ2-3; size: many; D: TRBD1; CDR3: CASSRDRGSADTQYF
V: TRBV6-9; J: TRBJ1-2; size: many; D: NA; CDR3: CASSYSGRTVSNYGYTF
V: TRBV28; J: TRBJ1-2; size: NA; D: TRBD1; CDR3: CASSLSPRGRIYGYTF
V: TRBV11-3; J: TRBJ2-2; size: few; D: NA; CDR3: CASSLDRFTGELFF
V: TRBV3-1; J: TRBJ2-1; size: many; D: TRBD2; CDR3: CASSQLGTSPYNEQFF
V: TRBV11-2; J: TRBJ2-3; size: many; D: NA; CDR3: CASSLEVDVPTQYF
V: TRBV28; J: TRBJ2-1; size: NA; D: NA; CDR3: CATLRGIYNEQFF
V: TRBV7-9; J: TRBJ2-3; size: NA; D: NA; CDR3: CASRPLIPGHDTQYF